This passage covers 30 T cell receptor beta chains from one sample sequenced in a study of blood T cells in healthy people across ages. With a J-beta primer mix and a sample-barcoded 5' primer, a second PCR ran about 7 to 11 cycles. TCRdb reprocessed the 5' RACE reads via MiXCR and lists one record per CDR3 protein. Here the sample spans hundreds of thousands of distinct CDR3 sequences, roughly 26% being singletons. These data were likewise used in another study, on T cells of mothers and their children.

Specimen: blood. The receptors were gathered from a boy aged 10-17 years in good health.

This chain joins TRBV20-1 and TRBJ2-3; 10 bases align to TRBD1. CDR3 size: 15 residues. From germline, CDR1 is DFQATT and CDR2 SNEGSKA (reference sequence). The J segment lost 5 bases and the V segment lost 6 bases, leaving 11 bases of the junction unmatched. The CDR3 loop is CSAKTGGGSVDTQYF. CDR3 DNA sequence: TGCAGTGCCAAGACAGGGGGCGGAAGTGTAGATACGCAGTATTTT.

The table lists this clonotype with a few counts. The chain combines TRBV7-9 with TRBJ2-5; D not resolved. The J call may be faulty, since TRBJ2-1 better matches the DNA end. This CDR3 is 12 amino acids long. Germline assignment: CDR1 SEHNR and CDR2 FQNEAQ (reference sequence). The CDR3 nucleotides are TGTGCCAGCAGCTTAGAAGTGGTTGAGCAGTTCTTC. Its translation is CASSLEVVEQFF.

The chain combines TRBV7-6 with TRBJ2-1, with 7 positions matching TRBD1. The ends lost 5 bases at V and 10 bases at J; junction bases unmatched: 17. The CDR3 has 16 residues. Germline CDR1 and CDR2: SGHVS and FNYEAQ. The DNA for the CDR3 is TGTGCCAGCAGCCCCTCATTAGCAGGGGGTTCTGAAGAGCAGTTCTTC. Translation: CASSPSLAGGSEEQFF.

This clonotype was counted a few times. The DNA of the CDR3 is TGCAGCGTTGAAGGTGCGGGGGGGCCCGAGCAGTTCTTC. This encodes CSVEGAGGPEQFF. This sequence joins TRBV29-1 and TRBJ2-5; 9 bases align to TRBD2. With the DNA end fitting TRBJ2-1 better, the J assignment may be wrong. CDR3 length equals 13 residues. Looked up from germline, CDR1 is SQVTM and CDR2 is ANQGSEA.

V gene TRBV6-5 combines with J gene TRBJ1-4, with a tentative D call TRBD1 (5 bases). Germline V gene sequence: CDR1 MNHEY, CDR2 SVGAGI. Trimming pared 5 bases from V and 9 bases from J, leaving 7 bases between. The CDR3 covers 11 residues. CDR3 coding DNA: TGTGCCAGCAGTGACAGCAAAAAACTGTTTTTT. It translates to CASSDSKKLFF.

This clonotype was detected only a few times. V gene TRBV12-3 or TRBV12-4 combines with J gene TRBJ2-5; 11 bases agree with TRBD1. Gene TRBJ2-7 matches the end of the DNA better, so the J call may be wrong. This CDR3 comprises 15 residues. The CDR3, as DNA: TGTGCCAGCCGCCTAGGAGGGACAGGGGGTGACGAGCAGTACTTC. It encodes CASRLGGTGGDEQYF.

DNA for the CDR3: TGTGCCAGTAGTCAAACGGGCCTGACAGGGAACACTGAAGCTTTCTTT. Amino acids: CASSQTGLTGNTEAFF. This rearrangement joins TRBV19 to TRBJ1-1; maybe TRBD1 (6 bases). CDR1 and CDR2 (germline): LNHDA, SQIVND (reference sequence). This CDR3 has 16 residues. V lost 5 bases and J lost 1, with 17 bases in between.

V and J are TRBV2 and TRBJ1-1; 11 bases are shared with TRBD1. V was clipped by 6 bases and J by 5 bases; unmatched bases: 5. The V gene's germline CDR1 is SNHLY and CDR2 FYNNEI. This CDR3 contains 14 residues. CDR3 bases: TGTGCCAGCAGAGGACAGGGGGCGTCAACTGAAGCTTTCTTT. It codes for CASRGQGASTEAFF.

The chain joins TRBV28 to TRBJ2-1; no clear D. CDR3 length equals 12 residues. From germline, CDR1 is MDHEN and CDR2 SYDVKM. Trimming stripped 1 base from V and 14 bases from J, with 12 bases between. The CDR3: CASSLSPRWEFF. The CDR3 DNA sequence: TGTGCCAGCAGTTTATCCCCCAGGTGGGAGTTCTTC.

This clonotype was detected only a few times. The chain carries TRBV5-1 and TRBJ1-1; D call uncertain. V was trimmed by 4 bases and J by 0 bases, leaving 13 bases between them. CDR3 length: 15 amino acids. Per the germline V gene, CDR1 is SGHRS and CDR2 is YFSETQ. The CDR3 loop is CASSMGHGVNTEAFF. CDR3 nucleotides: TGCGCCAGCAGCATGGGCCATGGGGTGAACACTGAAGCTTTCTTT.

The V gene is TRBV12-3 or TRBV12-4, the J gene TRBJ1-5; no definite D call. V gave up 6 bases and J gave up 2 bases, with 11 bases separating them. The CDR3 is 14 amino acids. The CDR3 DNA is TGTGCCAGCAGCATCGAGGACGGCAATCAGCCCCAGCATTTT. Encoded protein: CASSIEDGNQPQHF.

V usage is TRBV6-1 and J usage is TRBJ1-5, with 10 bases fitting TRBD1. The CDR3 runs to 15 residues. Germline CDR1 reads MNHNS; CDR2 reads SASEGT. Losses at the gene ends were 8 bases for V and 6 bases for J; bases not matched to a gene: 10. CDR3 residues: CASPPGTGVIQPQHF. The CDR3 bases are TGTGCCAGCCCCCCCGGGACAGGGGTTATTCAGCCCCAGCATTTT.

The chain couples TRBV7-2 to TRBJ1-2; 10 bases are shared with TRBD1. Germline CDR1 and CDR2: SGHTA and FQGNSA. The CDR3 extends over 15 amino acids. V was clipped by 5 bases and J by 8 bases; unmatched bases: 11. This CDR3 is CASSQYGGTGDGYTF. The CDR3 DNA reads TGTGCCAGCAGCCAATACGGGGGGACAGGGGACGGCTACACCTTC.

This clonotype has a handful of counts. This chain connects TRBV6-1 to TRBJ2-1; TRBD1 aligns across 9 bases. The last part of the DNA fits TRBJ2-7 better; the J call may be wrong. Germline V lookup: CDR1 MNHNS, CDR2 SASEGT. There are 13 residues in the CDR3. CDR3 sequence: CASSRDRVREQYF. The DNA for the CDR3 is TGTGCCAGCAGTCGGGACAGGGTCCGCGAGCAGTACTTC.

This clonotype was detected a few times. Mismatch with germline at one junction end may stem from a read error. V and J are TRBV6-4 and TRBJ2-3, with D perhaps matching TRBD2 (6 bases). CDR3 length: 16 amino acids. Looked up from germline, CDR1 is MRHNA and CDR2 is SNTAGT. CDR3 amino acids: CASSRNPSASTDTQYF. The DNA for the CDR3 is TGTGCCAGCAGCCGAAACCCTAGCGCAAGCACAGATACGCAGTACTTT.

The chain has TRBV24-1 and TRBJ1-2; TRBD1 is a possible D gene (5 bases). The germline V gene encodes CDR1 KGHDR and CDR2 SFDVKD. This CDR3 is 13 amino acids long. Trimming left V 10 bases short and J 1 base short, with 12 bases between. In DNA, the CDR3 is TGTGCCACTTCAGGGACGCATAACTATGGCTACACCTTC. The encoded protein is CATSGTHNYGYTF.

DNA for the CDR3: TGTGCCAGCAGCCTAGGGACTGGCTACTCCTACAATGAGCAGTTCTTC. As protein: CASSLGTGYSYNEQFF. The V and J genes are TRBV12-3 or TRBV12-4 and TRBJ2-1; TRBD2 is a possible D gene (6 bases). This CDR3 region has 16 residues. Trimming took off 6 bases at V and 0 bases at J, with 15 bases between the two ends.

The rearrangement uses TRBV6-2 or TRBV6-3 and TRBJ2-5; D gene ambiguous. The germline gives CDR1 MNHEY, CDR2 SVGEGT. The CDR3 is 15 residues long. Trimming shortened V by 0 bases and J by 5 bases, and 13 bases separated the two germline ends. CDR3 DNA: TGTGCCAGCAGTTACTCCGGCGGTAGCTGGGAGACCCAGTACTTC. This gives the protein CASSYSGGSWETQYF.

The rearrangement joins TRBV7-8 to TRBJ2-7; D is possibly TRBD1 (5 bases). The germline gives CDR1 SGHVS, CDR2 FQNEAQ. The V end lost 4 bases, the J end lost 2 bases, and 15 bases lay between the germline ends. The CDR3 runs 15 residues. The CDR3 loop is CASSSKGHLTYEQYF. The DNA of the CDR3 is TGTGCCAGCAGCTCAAAAGGACATCTCACCTACGAGCAGTACTTC.

V gene TRBV30 combines with J gene TRBJ2-2; 11 nucleotides match TRBD2. CDR1 and CDR2 from the germline V gene are GTSNPN and SVGIG (reference sequence). Trimming removed 2 bases from V and 2 bases from J; junction bases left unmatched: 4. CDR3 length: 16 amino acids. As DNA, the CDR3 is TGTGCCTGGAGTATTCTAGCGGGGGGCAACACCGGGGAGCTGTTTTTT. Protein product: CAWSILAGGNTGELFF. The full variable domain, rest sourced from reference TRBV30 and TRBJ2-2, is SQTIHQWPATLVQPVGSPLSLECTVEGTSNPNLYWYRQAAGRGLQLLFYSVGIGQISSEVPQNLSASRPQDRQFILSSKKLLLSDSGFYLCAWSILAGGNTGELFFGEGSRLTVL.

The chain carries TRBV29-1 and TRBJ2-1, with 10 bases that match TRBD1. Unmatched junction bases numbered 15, after V lost 3 bases and J lost 7 bases. CDR3 length: 17 residues. Germline CDR1 SQVTM, CDR2 ANQGSEA. CDR3 loop: CSVEGRDRGTFGNEQFF. The CDR3 coding sequence is TGCAGCGTTGAGGGCCGGGACAGGGGAACGTTTGGGAATGAGCAGTTCTTC.

This clonotype was picked up a small number of times. The chain's CDR3 is CASTRMGFTEAFF. The CDR3 DNA sequence: TGTGCCAGCACCAGAATGGGGTTCACTGAAGCTTTCTTT. The chain employs TRBV12-3 or TRBV12-4 and TRBJ1-1, with D uncertain. V lost 7 bases and J 4 bases, leaving 13 bases between the germline ends. The CDR3 contains 13 residues.

The table lists this clonotype with a few counts. CDR3 in DNA: TGCAGTGCTCGTAGCGGGGGCGGATCCTACGAGCAGTACTTC. It translates to CSARSGGGSYEQYF. V and J are TRBV20-1 and TRBJ2-7, with 9 bases fitting TRBD2. The CDR3 covers 14 residues. Germline V gives CDR1 DFQATT, CDR2 SNEGSKA (reference sequence). The ends lost 5 bases at V and 1 base at J; junction bases unmatched: 6.

This clonotype was counted only a few times. This rearrangement joins TRBV13 to TRBJ2-4; D gene unclear. The CDR3 covers 14 residues. Germline CDR1 is PRHDT and CDR2 is FYEKMQ (reference sequence). Trimming removed 3 bases at V and 9 bases at J, with 15 bases between. Here the CDR3 reads CASSLSELLGIQYF. The CDR3 nucleotides read TGTGCCAGCAGCTTGAGCGAATTGCTGGGCATTCAGTACTTC.

The V and J genes are TRBV29-1 and TRBJ1-4, with D possibly matching TRBD1 (6 bases). Trimming left V 4 bases short and J 4 bases short, with 13 bases between. Germline V gene data show CDR1 as SQVTM and CDR2 as ANQGSEA. The CDR3 runs to 14 residues. CDR3 bases: TGCAGCGTTGTTTCAGGACAGCATAATGAAAAACTGTTTTTT. It translates to CSVVSGQHNEKLFF.

A few counts support this clonotype. V usage is TRBV6-6 and J usage is TRBJ1-1; D not certain. Trimming removed 8 bases at V and 1 base at J, with 11 bases between. There are 13 residues in the CDR3. Germline V gene lookup returns CDR1 MNHNY and CDR2 SVGAGI (reference sequence). The CDR3 sequence: CASARYPNTEAFF. CDR3 nucleotide sequence: TGTGCCAGCGCCCGGTACCCGAACACTGAAGCTTTCTTT.

This clonotype was counted between two and nine times. The gene calls are TRBV5-1 and TRBJ1-6; TRBD1 aligns across 7 bases. The CDR3 contains 17 residues. Germline V gene lookup returns CDR1 SGHRS and CDR2 YFSETQ. V was clipped by 5 bases and J by 6 bases; unmatched bases: 14. The CDR3 loop reads CASSSGTAGWGNSPLHF. CDR3 bases: TGCGCCAGCAGTTCCGGGACAGCCGGTTGGGGTAATTCACCCCTCCACTTT.

This rearrangement joins TRBV20-1 to TRBJ2-2, with D possibly matching TRBD2 (6 bases). Germline assignment: CDR1 DFQATT and CDR2 SNEGSKA (reference sequence). The CDR3 runs to 17 residues. V dropped 0 bases and J dropped 4 bases, with 18 bases sitting between them. The CDR3 sequence is CSAREEVAAGGTGELFF. In DNA, the CDR3 is TGCAGTGCTAGAGAAGAGGTAGCGGCGGGCGGCACCGGGGAGCTGTTTTTT.

The chain links TRBV4-1 to TRBJ1-1; D is unclear. Germline loops: CDR1 MGHRA, CDR2 YSYEKL. V lost 0 bases and J lost 3, with 8 bases in between. The CDR3 loop spans 14 amino acids. The DNA of the CDR3 is TGCGCCAGCAGCCAAGATCGGAGGTACACTGAAGCTTTCTTT. It yields the protein CASSQDRRYTEAFF.

This clonotype has just a few counts. This sequence joins TRBV11-2 and TRBJ2-3; D is possibly TRBD2 (5 bases). The CDR3 is made up of 17 amino acids. Germline V CDR1 and CDR2: SGHAT, FQNNGV. V was pared by 5 bases and J by 7 bases, with 25 bases between. The CDR3 sequence: CASSPAAGRPAEHTQYF. Here the CDR3 DNA reads TGTGCCAGCAGCCCCGCGGCGGGCAGGCCCGCGGAACATACGCAGTATTTT.